This passage covers 5 T cell receptor beta chains from one sample sequenced in a study of T-cell reconstitution after alpha-beta-depleted transplantation in children. Unique molecular identifiers were incorporated when the TCRbeta library was constructed. TCRdb called the PCR reads again in MiXCR, with one record for every CDR3 protein. Here the sample spans approximately 500,000 distinct CDR3 sequences, over 9.5% being singletons. Sequences were derived from PBMCs, sampled before TCRalphabeta/CD19-depleted stem cell transplant. The receptors originated from a child aged 2 to 10 with inherited bone marrow failure, due to receive a stem cell transplant.

This clonotype was picked up many times. The V gene is TRBV29-1, the J gene TRBJ2-1; D gene ambiguous. V dropped 4 bases and J dropped 3 bases, with 19 bases sitting between them. The length of the CDR3 is 16 residues. Germline V CDR1 and CDR2: SQVTM, ANQGSEA. The CDR3 DNA sequence: TGCAGCGTTGCTAGTGGGGAACTCTCATTCTACAATGAGCAGTTCTTC. It translates to CSVASGELSFYNEQFF.

Note on this clonotype: The junction does not match germline at one end; this may be a read error. The rearrangement uses TRBV7-9 and TRBJ2-1, with D possibly TRBD2 on 5 matching bases. Germline V gene sequence: CDR1 SEHNR, CDR2 FQNEAQ (reference sequence). There are 15 residues in the CDR3. The DNA of the CDR3 is TGTGCCAGCAGGCGGACTGTCCGCTCCTACAATAAGCAGTTCTTC. Protein: CASRRTVRSYNKQFF. The whole variable domain, remainder taken from reference TRBV7-9 and TRBJ2-1, is DTGVSQNPRHKITKRGQNVTFRCDPISEHNRLYWYRQTLGQGPEFLTYFQNEAQLEKSRLLSDRFSAERPKGSFSTLEIQRTEQGDSAMYLCASRRTVRSYNKQFFGPGTRLTVL.

Ten or more counts support this clonotype. The chain employs TRBV29-1 and TRBJ2-1; D perhaps matches TRBD2 (5 bases). Per germline, CDR1 SQVTM and CDR2 ANQGSEA. V lost 6 bases and J lost 7, with 22 bases in between. CDR3 size: 15 residues. CDR3 sequence: CSVGGSEMSRNEQFF. CDR3 nucleotide sequence: TGCAGCGTCGGAGGCTCCGAAATGTCCAGAAATGAGCAGTTCTTC.

This clonotype was recorded many times. The chain joins TRBV6-6 to TRBJ2-7, with a possible D match to TRBD1 (6 bases). The CDR3 has 12 amino acids. The germline V gene encodes CDR1 MNHNY and CDR2 SVGAGI (reference sequence). Trimming took off 10 bases at V and 3 bases at J, with 13 bases between the two ends. The CDR3 bases are TGTGCCACCTCAGGGACATACTACGAGCAGTACTTC. This codes for CATSGTYYEQYF.

This clonotype was recorded many times. The chain couples TRBV7-2 to TRBJ1-1; D ambiguous. Looked up from germline, CDR1 is SGHTA and CDR2 is FQGNSA. Between the trimmed V and J ends, which lost 7 bases and 0 bases, there was a span of 12 bases. This CDR3 has 14 residues. CDR3 in amino acids: CASNGEVMNTEAFF. The DNA for the CDR3 is TGTGCCAGCAATGGGGAAGTAATGAACACTGAAGCTTTCTTT.